This T cell receptor (beta chain) is drawn from a study of blood T cell repertoires in COVID-19 (dated by TCRdb to 2020 to 2022). Looking at the study overall: Samples covering the acute and convalescent phases of COVID-19 were provided by collaborators in the United States, Italy and Spain. The prospective study material was composed of cDNA or gDNA derived from T cells, B-cell-depleted T cells, or PBMCs. Samples were obtained from the ongoing ImmuneRACE study (first 160 participants) and from over 1,000 subjects provided by 6 global collaborators. Deeply sampled blood TCRbeta repertoires from subjects exposed to, actively infected with, or recovered from COVID-19 were included in the dataset. The repertoires were released in a freely available public database intended as a resource for research on the immune response to SARS-CoV-2. Sample metadata almost always included a de-identified subject ID, COVID-19 status, age in years and sex. Where HLA class I and class II types were available, the types were taken from metadata supplied by the sample provider, not from assay-based typing.

On this clone itself: Its antigen remains unidentified. The record has no base qualities; no much larger clone is one base away.

Broader findings and caveats from the paper: The quantity of clinical and demographic metadata differed by source and by participant and was supplied without curation.

Each collaborating institution followed its own protocols to collect whole blood in K2EDTA tubes. For TCRbeta analysis, collaborators shipped samples as frozen whole blood, isolated PBMCs, or DNA extracted from either of those sample types. The germline V gene (reference sequence) sets CDR1 to GTSNPN and CDR2 to SVGIG. At the junction V is shortened by 4 bases and J by 6 bases; bases outside the gene matches: 11. From the cysteine up to the phenylalanine, the CDR3 has a length of 15 residues. Just the 45-base CDR3 DNA is kept, in frame starting at base 1. TCRbeta CDR3 regions were amplified from genomic DNA by means of the immunoSEQ Assay, a bias-controlled multiplex PCR. In the authors' own workflow: Nucleated cell counts per sample were estimated from amplification of reference gene primers within the assay. Sequence reads were collapsed and filtered to measure the absolute abundance of every unique TCRbeta CDR3 rearrangement. For each sample, productive Simpson clonality was calculated by taking the square root of Simpson's diversity index across productive rearrangements. TCRdb stores this immuneACCESS table with in-frame sequences only. Part of the clones is absent; in the studies checked, under half of the shortfall reflects unresolved V genes, and no reason is known for the rest. From that table come the V and J calls and clone size; the DNA was used to work out D and trimming. In all, the sample holds roughly 350,000 clones, and about 85% of those were seen once. Approximately 3.6% of the sample is in the top ten clones.

The sequence links TRBV30 to TRBJ2-7, with TRBD1 matching 11 junction bases. Specimen: peripheral blood. The source is a woman younger than 30 with acute or convalescent COVID-19. The bases read TGTGCCTGGACAGACCGGGACAGGGGGATTCTCGAGCAGTACTTC. It translates to CAWTDRDRGILEQYF. Reference TRBV30 and TRBJ2-7 genes cover what lies past the CDR3, so the full variable domain is SQTIHQWPATLVQPVGSPLSLECTVEGTSNPNLYWYRQAAGRGLQLLFYSVGIGQISSEVPQNLSASRPQDRQFILSSKKLLLSDSGFYLCAWTDRDRGILEQYFGPGTRLTVT.